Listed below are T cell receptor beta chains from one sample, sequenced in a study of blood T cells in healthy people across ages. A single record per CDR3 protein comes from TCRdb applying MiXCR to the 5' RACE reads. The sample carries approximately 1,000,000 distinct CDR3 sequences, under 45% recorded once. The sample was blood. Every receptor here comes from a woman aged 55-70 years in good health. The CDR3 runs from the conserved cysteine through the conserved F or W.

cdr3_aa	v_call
CASSQDWDSPYGYTF	TRBV14
CASSPESGVGVGELFF	TRBV18
CASSLAPGLAEYEQYF	TRBV11-2
CSARDLRGVGTEAFF	TRBV20-1
CASSSRLAGFNEQYF	TRBV7-9
CAIRGQDYGYTF	TRBV10-3
CASSQWQIGTIPHNEQFF	TRBV3-1
CATSQGGSSYEQYF	TRBV15
CSVTAGTGGGNEQFF	TRBV20-1
CATSASTGDLRETQYF	TRBV24-1
CATSQTNTEAFF	TRBV15
CASAVTSGIYEQYF	TRBV11-2
CASSPLSYTDTQYF	TRBV5-5
CASSERGLKLFF	TRBV2
CASSYTRSLLEQFF	TRBV6-5
CSVGRRMDEQFF	TRBV29-1
CASSSTTGRRYTF	TRBV27
CASNLADMIGRHTF	TRBV7-2
CASSFEGGTDTQYF	TRBV28
CASRVGGRTEAFF	TRBV5-1
CASSGPGQGDYEQYF	TRBV5-6
CASSYLTSIGEQYF	TRBV27
CSARAGQGRYEQYF	TRBV20-1
CASSSERVGTDTQYF	TRBV5-1
CSARPGREWVGEQYF	TRBV20-1
CSAPQGNYGYTF	TRBV20-1
CASSVSAGVEDTQYF	TRBV9
CASSLAETSYEQYF	TRBV27
CASSLRGGYLQAFF	TRBV28
CASSLDMKIYEQYF	TRBV12-3/TRBV12-4
CAITIGGKYTEAFF	TRBV6-1
CASGPGETQYF	TRBV10-3
CASSLTGSSTTGELFF	TRBV7-9
CASSLGSGIREETQYF	TRBV7-9
CASSRSGGYTDTQYF	TRBV6-1
CASSVGASRASYEQYF	TRBV9
CSLEGTGNIQYF	TRBV30
CASSGTGEQYF	TRBV5-1
CASMGRANNEQFF	TRBV25-1
CASSGDLRGLTDTQYF	TRBV9
CASSLTTSGSYEQFF	TRBV12-3/TRBV12-4
CASSRAGGGSYEQYF	TRBV14
CASSQYTNTEAFF	TRBV3-1
CASSLLGTGPYEQYF	TRBV5-1